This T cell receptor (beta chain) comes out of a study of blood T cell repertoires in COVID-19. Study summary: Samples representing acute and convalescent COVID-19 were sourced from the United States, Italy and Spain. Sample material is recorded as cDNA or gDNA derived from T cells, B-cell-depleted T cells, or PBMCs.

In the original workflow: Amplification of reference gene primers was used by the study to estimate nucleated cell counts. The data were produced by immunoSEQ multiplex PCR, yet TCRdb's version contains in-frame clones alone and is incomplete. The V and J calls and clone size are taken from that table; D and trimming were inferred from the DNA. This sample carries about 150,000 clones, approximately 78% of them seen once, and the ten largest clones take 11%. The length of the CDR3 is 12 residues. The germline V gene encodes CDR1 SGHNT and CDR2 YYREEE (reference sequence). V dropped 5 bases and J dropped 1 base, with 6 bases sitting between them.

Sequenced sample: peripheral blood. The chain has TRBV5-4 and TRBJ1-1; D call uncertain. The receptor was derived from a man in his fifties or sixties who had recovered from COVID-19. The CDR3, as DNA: TGTGCCAGCAGGTATAAGAACACTGAAGCTTTCTTT. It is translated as CASRYKNTEAFF.